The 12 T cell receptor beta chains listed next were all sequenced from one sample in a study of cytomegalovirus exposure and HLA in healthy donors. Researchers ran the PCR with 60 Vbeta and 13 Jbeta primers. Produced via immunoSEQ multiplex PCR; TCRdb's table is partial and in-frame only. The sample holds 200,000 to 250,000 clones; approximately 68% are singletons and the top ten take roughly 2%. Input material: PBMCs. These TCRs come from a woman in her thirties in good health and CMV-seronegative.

Here the CDR3 DNA reads TGTGCCAGCAGCTCAACAGGGGTCTCGGGCTACACCTTC. Encoded protein: CASSSTGVSGYTF. The V and J genes are TRBV5-5 and TRBJ1-2; TRBD1 matches 7 bases. The CDR3 consists of 13 residues. The trim removed 3 bases at V and 8 bases at J, leaving 7 bases unmatched. Germline assignment: CDR1 SGHKS and CDR2 YYEKEE (reference sequence).

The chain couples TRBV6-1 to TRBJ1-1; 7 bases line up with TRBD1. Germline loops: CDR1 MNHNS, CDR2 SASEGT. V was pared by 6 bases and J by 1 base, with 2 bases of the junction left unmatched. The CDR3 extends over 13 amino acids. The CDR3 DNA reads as TGTGCCAGCAGCCGACAGGGGAACACTGAAGCTTTCTTT. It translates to CASSRQGNTEAFF.

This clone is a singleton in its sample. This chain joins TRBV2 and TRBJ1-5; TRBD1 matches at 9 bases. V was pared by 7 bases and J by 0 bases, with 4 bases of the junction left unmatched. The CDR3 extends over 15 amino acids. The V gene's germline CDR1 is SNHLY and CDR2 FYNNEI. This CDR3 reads CASTDRGGSNQPQHF. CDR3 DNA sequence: TGTGCCAGCACCGACAGGGGGGGTAGCAATCAGCCCCAGCATTTT. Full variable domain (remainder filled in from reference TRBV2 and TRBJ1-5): EPEVTQTPSHQVTQMGQEVILRCVPISNHLYFYWYRQILGQKVEFLVSFYNNEISEKSEIFDDQFSVERPDGSNFTLKIRSTKLEDSAMYFCASTDRGGSNQPQHFGDGTRLSIL.

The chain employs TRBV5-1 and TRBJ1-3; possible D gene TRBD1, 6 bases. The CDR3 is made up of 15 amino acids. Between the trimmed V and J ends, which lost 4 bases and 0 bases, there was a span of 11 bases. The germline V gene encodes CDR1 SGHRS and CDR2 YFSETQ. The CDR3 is CASSPGTRSGNTIYF. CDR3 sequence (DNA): TGCGCCAGCAGCCCCGGGACACGCTCTGGAAACACCATATATTTT.

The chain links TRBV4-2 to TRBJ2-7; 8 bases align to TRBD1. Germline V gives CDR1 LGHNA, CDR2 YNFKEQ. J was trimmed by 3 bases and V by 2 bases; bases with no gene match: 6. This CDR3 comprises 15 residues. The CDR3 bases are TGTGCCAGCAGCCAAAGGGGGACAGGAAGCTACGAGCAGTACTTC. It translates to CASSQRGTGSYEQYF.

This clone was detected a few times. The CDR3 region is CASSKSNTGELFF. DNA for the CDR3: TGTGCCAGCAGCAAATCTAACACCGGGGAGCTGTTTTTT. The chain has TRBV7-9 and TRBJ2-2; D uncertain. Trimming shortened V by 5 bases and J by 2 bases, and 6 bases separated the two germline ends. The germline CDR1 and CDR2 sequences are SEHNR and FQNEAQ (reference sequence). The CDR3 is made up of 13 amino acids.

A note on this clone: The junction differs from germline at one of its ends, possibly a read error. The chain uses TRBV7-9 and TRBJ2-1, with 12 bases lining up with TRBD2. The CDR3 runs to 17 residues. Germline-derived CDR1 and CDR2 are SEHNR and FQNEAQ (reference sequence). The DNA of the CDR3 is TGTTCCAGCAGCCCCTATTCTAGCGGGAGGGATTACAATGAGCAGTTCTTC. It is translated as CSSSPYSSGRDYNEQFF. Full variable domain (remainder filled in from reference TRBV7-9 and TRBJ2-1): DTGVSQNPRHKITKRGQNVTFRCDPISEHNRLYWYRQTLGQGPEFLTYFQNEAQLEKSRLLSDRFSAERPKGSFSTLEIQRTEQGDSAMYLCSSSPYSSGRDYNEQFFGPGTRLTVL.

DNA of the CDR3: TGTGCCAGCAGCGTGGGATTCGACAGGGCGGGTGAAGCTTTCTTT. Translation: CASSVGFDRAGEAFF. The rearrangement joins TRBV9 to TRBJ1-1, with 7 bases matching TRBD1. The length of the CDR3 is 15 residues. Germline values: CDR1 SGDLS, CDR2 YYNGEE. V lost 2 bases to trimming and J lost 7 bases; unmatched junction nucleotides: 11.

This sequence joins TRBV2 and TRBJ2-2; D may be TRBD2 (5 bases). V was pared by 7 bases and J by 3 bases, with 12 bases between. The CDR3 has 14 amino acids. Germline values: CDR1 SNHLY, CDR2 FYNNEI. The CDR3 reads CASTREQYTGELFF. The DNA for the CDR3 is TGTGCCAGCACTCGGGAACAGTACACCGGGGAGCTGTTTTTT.

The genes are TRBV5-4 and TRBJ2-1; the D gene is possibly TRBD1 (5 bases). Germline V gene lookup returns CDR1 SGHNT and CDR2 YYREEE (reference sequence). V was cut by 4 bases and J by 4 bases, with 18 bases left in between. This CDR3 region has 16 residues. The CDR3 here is CASSPTIQGSYNEQFF. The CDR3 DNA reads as TGTGCCAGCAGCCCTACCATCCAGGGCTCATACAATGAGCAGTTCTTC.

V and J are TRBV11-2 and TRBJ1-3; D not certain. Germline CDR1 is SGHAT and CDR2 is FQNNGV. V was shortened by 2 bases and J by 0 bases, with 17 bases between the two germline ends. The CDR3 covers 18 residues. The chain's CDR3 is CASSLSRGLYRSGNTIYF. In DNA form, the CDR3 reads TGTGCCAGCAGCTTAAGTAGAGGCCTTTACCGCTCTGGAAACACCATATATTTT.

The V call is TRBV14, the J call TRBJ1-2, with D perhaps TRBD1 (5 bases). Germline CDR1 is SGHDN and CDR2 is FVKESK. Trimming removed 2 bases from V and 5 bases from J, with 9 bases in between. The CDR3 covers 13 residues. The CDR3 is CASSQYTGYGYTF. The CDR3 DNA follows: TGTGCCAGCAGCCAATACACAGGTTATGGCTACACCTTC. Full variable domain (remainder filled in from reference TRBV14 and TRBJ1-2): EAGVTQFPSHSVIEKGQTVTLRCDPISGHDNLYWYRRVMGKEIKFLLHFVKESKQDESGMPNNRFLAERTGGTYSTLKVQPAELEDSGVYFCASSQYTGYGYTFGSGTRLTVV.